This TCR beta chain was captured in a study of tumor-infiltrating lymphocytes in primary liver carcinoma. Study outcomes and limitations: Blood had a significantly lower top-250-clone fraction than tumors did (p = 0.039). Lower overlap was observed for tumor-adjacent and tumor-blood pairs relative to tumor region pairs.

Priming with a constant-region primer yielded TCR beta cDNA from roughly 500 ng total RNA. Modified slightly, ARM-PCR produced TCR beta libraries over three nested multiplex PCR rounds. A C-beta reverse primer was combined with TRBV1-TRBV30 forward primers in the first two PCR rounds, and each round had about 10 cycles. A single record per CDR3 protein comes from TCRdb applying MiXCR to the multiplex PCR reads. The sample contains about 120,000 distinct CDR3 sequences, around 70% of which appear only once. With regard to this clonotype: What it recognizes is unknown. Just one base apart from a much larger clone, this may be a read error.

CDR1 and CDR2 (germline): LGHNT, FRNRAP. The CDR3 covers 14 residues. V dropped 9 bases and J dropped 3; count of bases not matched to a gene: 8. Total RNA and DNA came together from roughly 20-30 mg of bulk tissue without cell sorting. Subjects presented with primary liver carcinoma managed by surgical resection. This TCR came from a woman aged 60-75 years with primary liver carcinoma and hepatitis B virus infection. This chain joins TRBV12-5 and TRBJ1-1; TRBD1 aligns across 9 bases. The sequenced sample consisted of tumor-adjacent normal liver tissue. This CDR3 is CASGPRTGDTEAFF. CDR3 nucleotides: TGTGCTAGCGGCCCCCGGACAGGGGACACTGAAGCTTTCTTT.